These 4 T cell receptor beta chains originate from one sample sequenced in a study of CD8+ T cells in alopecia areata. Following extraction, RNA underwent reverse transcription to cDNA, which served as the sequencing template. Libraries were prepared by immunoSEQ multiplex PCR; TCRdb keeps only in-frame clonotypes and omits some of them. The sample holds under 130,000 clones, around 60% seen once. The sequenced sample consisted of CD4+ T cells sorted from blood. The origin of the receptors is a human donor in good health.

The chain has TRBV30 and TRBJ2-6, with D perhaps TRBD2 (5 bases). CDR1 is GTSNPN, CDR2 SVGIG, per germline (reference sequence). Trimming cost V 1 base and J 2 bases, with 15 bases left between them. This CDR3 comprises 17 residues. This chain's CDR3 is CAWSAKDGEAGANVLTF. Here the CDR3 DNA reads TGTGCCTGGAGTGCAAAGGACGGGGAAGCTGGGGCCAACGTCCTGACTTTC.

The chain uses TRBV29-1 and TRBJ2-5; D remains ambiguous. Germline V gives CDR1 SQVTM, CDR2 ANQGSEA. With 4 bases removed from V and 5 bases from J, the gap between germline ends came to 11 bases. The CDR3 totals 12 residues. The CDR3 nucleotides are TGCAGCGTTGGAGGATTCGGGGAGACCCAGTACTTC. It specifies CSVGGFGETQYF.

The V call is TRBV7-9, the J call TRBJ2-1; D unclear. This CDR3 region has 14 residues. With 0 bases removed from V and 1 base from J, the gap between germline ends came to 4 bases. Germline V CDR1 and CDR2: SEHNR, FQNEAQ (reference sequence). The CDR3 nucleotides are TGTGCCAGCAGCTTAGCGGGGTCCTACAATGAGCAGTTCTTC. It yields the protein CASSLAGSYNEQFF.

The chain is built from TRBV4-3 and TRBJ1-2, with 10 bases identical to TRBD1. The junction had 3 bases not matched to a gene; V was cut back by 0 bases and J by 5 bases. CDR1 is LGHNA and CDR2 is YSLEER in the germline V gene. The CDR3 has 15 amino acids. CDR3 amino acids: CASSQDDRGLYGYTF. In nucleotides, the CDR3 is TGCGCCAGCAGCCAAGATGACAGGGGGCTGTATGGCTACACCTTC.